This entry features one T cell receptor beta chain sequence. Some clones are missing from TCRdb's copy, which holds only in-frame ones; the method was immunoSEQ multiplex PCR. Of about 360,000 clones detected, around 70% appear once; the ten largest clones hold about 10%. This sample was taken from a study of shared clonotypes between healthy human individuals. Germline-derived CDR1 and CDR2 are SGHTA and FQGTGA. The CDR3 length is 14 residues. V lost 5 bases and J 3 bases, leaving 14 bases between the germline ends. The sequenced sample was memory CD4+ T cells sorted from blood. The subset here: CD45RA-negative fraction. The source of this sequence is a man aged 25-45 years in good health. V usage is TRBV7-3 and J usage is TRBJ2-7; D is perhaps TRBD1 (5 bases). The CDR3 nucleotides are TGTGCCAGCAGCCCAGGACAAGACAACTACGAGCAGTACTTC. It encodes CASSPGQDNYEQYF. The variable domain in full, with the rest retrieved from reference TRBV7-3 and TRBJ2-7, is GAGVSQTPSNKVTEKGKYVELRCDPISGHTALYWYRQSLGQGPEFLIYFQGTGAADDSGLPNDRFFAVRPEGSVSTLKIQRTERGDSAVYLCASSPGQDNYEQYFGPGTRLTVT.